This T cell receptor (beta chain) derives from a study of blood T cell repertoires in COVID-19. The germline CDR1 and CDR2 sequences are SGHTA and FQGNSA. The CDR3 sequence is 15 residues long. Regarding this clone: At one end the junction does not follow the germline gene, possibly because of a read error.

Study processing details: Estimation of nucleated cell counts relied on the amplification of reference gene primers. Measured with immunoSEQ multiplex PCR; TCRdb has only the in-frame clones, and not every one. V and J calls and clone size come straight from that table; D and trimming were deduced from the DNA. Among fewer than 400,000 clones listed, about 92% were seen once. The TCR was taken from a woman aged 25-40 years who had recovered from COVID-19. Sample: PBMCs or T cells enriched from blood (not recorded which). This chain links TRBV7-2 with TRBJ2-5, with 8 bases lining up with TRBD2. CDR3 sequence: CASSIAGSSQETQYF. The CDR3 nucleotides read TGTGCCAGCAGCATAGCGGGGAGCTCCCAAGAGACCCAGTACTTC. The complete variable domain, with remaining parts taken from reference TRBV7-2 and TRBJ2-5, reads GAGVSQSPSNKVTEKGKDVELRCDPISGHTALYWYRQSLGQGLEFLIYFQGNSAPDKSGLPSDRFSAERTGGSVSTLTIQRTQQEDSAVYLCASSIAGSSQETQYFGPGTRLLVL.